A single sample gave rise to the 12 T cell receptor gamma chains below, sequenced in a study of Vδ1+ human thymocytes (dated 2018 in TCRdb). Study-wide conclusions, independent of this receptor: Thymic TRG and TRD repertoires appeared highly polyclonal with Gaussian CDR3 length distributions, unlike oligoclonal peripheral blood repertoires.

Sequencing took place on an Illumina MiSeq. RNA was isolated using the RNeasy mini kit, and reverse transcription was performed with Superscript III. Multiplex PCR was used to generate CDR3 amplicons, with pooled V-gene forward primers and a constant-region reverse primer carrying Illumina adaptor overhangs. TCRdb reprocessed the public reads with the caller CATT; rows with the same DNA were merged afterwards. This sample gives about 36,000 gamma-chain clones in total; 20% to 25% of them show up just once. The top ten clones comprise about 1.8% of the sample. Their recognized antigens are unknown. Sequences were obtained from Vdelta1+ gamma-delta thymocytes from the thymus. The cell subset or site label of this sample denotes: FACS-sorted CD3+ TCRalphabeta- TCRVdelta1+ TCRVdelta2- thymocytes. All receptors come from a girl less than two years old who had congenital heart surgery.

The V and J genes are TRGV5 and TRGJP2. Trimming removed 5 bases from V and 0 bases from J; junction bases left unmatched: 12. Germline CDR1 reads VINAFY; CDR2 reads YDVSNSKD. The CDR3 is made up of 17 amino acids. This CDR3 reads CATWGLSTYSSDWIKTF. The CDR3 DNA reads TGTGCCACCTGGGGACTAAGCACTTATAGTAGTGATTGGATCAAGACGTTT.

The table lists this clone with a few counts. J is TRGJ1 or TRGJ2 and V is TRGV9. The CDR3 is made up of 12 amino acids. V gave up 5 bases and J gave up 11 bases; unmatched junction bases: 12. CDR1 is GITISATS, CDR2 ISYDGTV, per germline (reference sequence). CDR3 in amino acids: CALWGRLWEKLF. The CDR3 DNA follows: TGTGCCTTGTGGGGGCGACTTTGGGAGAAACTCTTT.

J is TRGJ1 or TRGJ2 and V is TRGV8. This CDR3 is 15 amino acids long. V was pared by 1 base and J by 3 bases, with 9 bases of the junction left unmatched. Looked up from germline, CDR1 is VENAVY and CDR2 is YDSYNSRV. In DNA form, the CDR3 reads TGTGCCACCTGGGATAGAGAGGCGTTTTATTATAAGAAACTCTTT. Amino acid sequence: CATWDREAFYYKKLF.

The chain joins TRGV9 to TRGJ1 or TRGJ2. The CDR3 extends over 14 amino acids. Per germline, CDR1 GITISATS and CDR2 ISYDGTV (reference sequence). Losses at the gene ends were 0 bases for V and 11 bases for J; bases not matched to a gene: 13. The CDR3: CALWEVRWKFEKLF. The CDR3 DNA reads as TGTGCCTTGTGGGAGGTGCGATGGAAGTTTGAGAAACTCTTT.

The chain combines TRGV5 with TRGJ1 or TRGJ2. Germline CDR1 reads VINAFY; CDR2 reads YDVSNSKD. Germline trimming cut 0 bases from V and 12 bases from J; bases unmatched to any gene: 8. The CDR3 length is 12 residues. The CDR3 loop is CATWDRLIGKLF. The DNA for the CDR3 is TGTGCCACCTGGGACAGGCTGATCGGGAAACTCTTT.

In this sample, this clone turned up a few times. The rearrangement joins TRGV4 to TRGJ1 or TRGJ2. V lost 6 bases to trimming and J lost 1 base; unmatched junction nucleotides: 6. CDR1 is EGSTGY and CDR2 is YDSYTSSV in the germline V gene. The CDR3 loop spans 13 amino acids. The CDR3 region is CATWHINYYKKLF. CDR3 DNA sequence: TGTGCCACCTGGCACATTAATTATTATAAGAAACTCTTT.

V gene TRGV2 combines with J gene TRGJ1 or TRGJ2. Per germline, CDR1 EGSNGY and CDR2 YDSYNSKV. The trim removed 0 bases at V and 11 bases at J, leaving 13 bases unmatched. The CDR3 sequence is 14 residues long. In DNA form, the CDR3 reads TGTGCCACCTGGGACGGGGCCGAGGGTGTCGAGAAACTCTTT. Translated, it gives CATWDGAEGVEKLF.

To note about this clone: This may be a read error: a much more frequent sequence differs by one nucleotide. The V gene is TRGV3, the J gene TRGJ1 or TRGJ2. Germline assignment: CDR1 VTNTFY and CDR2 YDVSTARD (reference sequence). Unmatched junction bases numbered 3, after V lost 0 bases and J lost 4 bases. This CDR3 comprises 13 residues. The CDR3 DNA is TGTGCCACCTGGGACAGGTGGTATTATAAGAAACTCTTT. Encoded protein: CATWDRWYYKKLF.

This rearrangement joins TRGV2 to TRGJ1 or TRGJ2. CDR1 is EGSNGY, CDR2 YDSYNSKV, per germline. The CDR3 is 11 amino acids. V lost 9 bases and J lost 3; bases outside the gene matches: 5. The CDR3 DNA sequence: TGTGCCACCCACTGTTATTATAAGAAACTCTTT. Encoded protein: CATHCYYKKLF.

There are a few counts of this clone. V gene TRGV3 combines with J gene TRGJ1 or TRGJ2. This CDR3 spans 15 amino acids. V lost 0 bases, J lost 3 bases, and 8 bases stayed unmatched. Per germline, CDR1 VTNTFY and CDR2 YDVSTARD (reference sequence). This CDR3 is CATWDRLFFYYKKLF. The CDR3 coding sequence is TGTGCCACCTGGGACAGGCTTTTTTTTTATTATAAGAAACTCTTT.

The chain combines TRGV4 with TRGJ1 or TRGJ2. The CDR3 runs to 15 residues. Germline V gives CDR1 EGSTGY, CDR2 YDSYTSSV. V was pared by 4 bases and J by 3 bases, with 12 bases of the junction left unmatched. CDR3 DNA: TGTGCCACCTGGGACCGAGGCCCTACTTATTATAAGAAACTCTTT. Translated, it gives CATWDRGPTYYKKLF.

The genes are TRGV8 and TRGJ1 or TRGJ2. V was pared by 3 bases and J by 5 bases, with 10 bases of the junction left unmatched. The germline CDR1 and CDR2 sequences are VENAVY and YDSYNSRV. This CDR3 has 14 amino acids. In nucleotides, the CDR3 is TGTGCCACCTGGGATTCACAAGGGGATTATAAGAAACTCTTT. Its translation: CATWDSQGDYKKLF.